These T cell receptor beta chains were read from a single sample in a study of cytomegalovirus exposure and HLA in healthy donors. Repertoires were generated with immunoSEQ multiplex PCR, while TCRdb's copy carries only in-frame clones and drops some. This table lists about 200,000 clones. Sequencing was done on a sample of PBMCs. The source of these receptors is a boy younger than 18 in good health and CMV-seronegative. Both conserved end residues are part of each CDR3.

j_call v_call cdr3_aa
TRBJ2-1 TRBV9 CASSVPGTSRNEQFF
TRBJ2-7 TRBV5-1 CASSGRTSGGYEQYF
TRBJ2-7 TRBV7-2 CASSSDISDEQYF
TRBJ2-5 TRBV7-7 CASSLGPGGAGGPQETQYF
TRBJ2-5 TRBV2 CASRGVAGALQETQYF
TRBJ2-2 TRBV28 CASSSSLRGPNTGELFF
TRBJ2-1 TRBV9 CASSVTSGAYNEQFF
TRBJ1-2 TRBV5-1 CASSRTAGQGTTNYGYTF
TRBJ2-1 TRBV30 CAWSVGGWSYNEQFF
TRBJ2-3 TRBV5-8 CASSGTGGPADTQYF
TRBJ1-2 TRBV6-5 CASSYSTARQGDGYTF
TRBJ2-1 TRBV7-6 CASSFSGGAGLEQFF
TRBJ2-1 TRBV19 CASSGSGTGENEQFF
TRBJ1-2 TRBV6-6 CASRKQGVDYDYTF
TRBJ2-2 TRBV1 CTSGERGGGLPGELFF
TRBJ1-5 TRBV7-9 CASSATGESGPQHF
TRBJ2-7 TRBV7-8 CASSTRDSISYEQYF
TRBJ2-2 TRBV6-5 CASSYGQGAQGELFF
TRBJ1-1 TRBV7-6 CASSLTDSSNTEAFF
TRBJ2-7 TRBV5-1 CASSLGGYEFGQYF
TRBJ1-1 TRBV18 CASSPPVSAEAFF
TRBJ1-1 TRBV5-5 CASSSRGNTEAFF
TRBJ2-1 TRBV5-1 CASSGRLAESYNEQFF
TRBJ2-7 TRBV6-5 CASGSVTSGAYEQYF
TRBJ1-4 TRBV9 CASSVGDRGFEKLFF
TRBJ2-1 TRBV29-1 CSAQRTTYNEQFF
TRBJ2-3 TRBV4-1 CASSHVRDYTDTQYF
TRBJ1-2 TRBV9 CASSVDRNYGYTF
TRBJ2-7 TRBV5-1 CASSLSGGPIYEQYF
TRBJ1-1 TRBV5-1 CASSPDGGTTEAFF